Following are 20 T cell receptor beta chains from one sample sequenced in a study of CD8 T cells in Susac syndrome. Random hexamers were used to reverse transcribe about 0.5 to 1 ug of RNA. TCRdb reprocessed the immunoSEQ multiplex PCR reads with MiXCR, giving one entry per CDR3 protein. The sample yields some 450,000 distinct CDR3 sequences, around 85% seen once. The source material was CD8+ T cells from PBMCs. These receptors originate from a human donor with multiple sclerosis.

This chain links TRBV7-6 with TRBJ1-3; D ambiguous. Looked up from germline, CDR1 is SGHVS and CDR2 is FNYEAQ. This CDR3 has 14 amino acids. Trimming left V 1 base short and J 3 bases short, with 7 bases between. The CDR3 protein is CASSLVSVGNTIYF. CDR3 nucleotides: TGTGCCAGCAGCTTAGTCTCGGTTGGAAACACCATATATTTT. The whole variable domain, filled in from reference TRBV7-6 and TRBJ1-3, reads GAGVSQSPRYKVTKRGQDVALRCDPISGHVSLYWYRQALGQGPEFLTYFNYEAQQDKSGLPNDRFSAERPEGSISTLTIQRTEQRDSAMYRCASSLVSVGNTIYFGEGSWLTVV.

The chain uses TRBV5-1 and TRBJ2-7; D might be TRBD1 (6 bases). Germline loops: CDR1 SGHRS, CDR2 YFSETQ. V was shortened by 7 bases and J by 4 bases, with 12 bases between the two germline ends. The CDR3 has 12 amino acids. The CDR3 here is CASRKDSYEQYF. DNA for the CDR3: TGCGCCAGCCGGAAGGACAGTTACGAGCAGTACTTC.

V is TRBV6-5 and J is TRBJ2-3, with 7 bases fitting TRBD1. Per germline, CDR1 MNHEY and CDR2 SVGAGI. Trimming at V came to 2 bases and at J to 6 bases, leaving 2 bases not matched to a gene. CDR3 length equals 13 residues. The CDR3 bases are TGTGCCAGCAGTTACAAGGGGGCGGATACGCAGTATTTT. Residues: CASSYKGADTQYF.

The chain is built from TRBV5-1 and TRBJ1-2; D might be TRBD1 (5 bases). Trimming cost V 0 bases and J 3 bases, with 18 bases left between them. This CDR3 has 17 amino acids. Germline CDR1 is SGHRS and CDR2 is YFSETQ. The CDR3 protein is CASSLEGHGTDHYGYTF. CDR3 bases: TGCGCCAGCAGCTTGGAAGGTCACGGGACGGACCACTATGGCTACACCTTC.

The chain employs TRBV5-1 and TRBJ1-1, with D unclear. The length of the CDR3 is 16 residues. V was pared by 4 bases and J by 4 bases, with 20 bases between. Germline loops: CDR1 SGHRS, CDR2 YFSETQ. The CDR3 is CASSLPPDKAGTEAFF. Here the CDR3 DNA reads TGCGCCAGCAGCCTCCCTCCTGACAAAGCAGGCACTGAAGCTTTCTTT.

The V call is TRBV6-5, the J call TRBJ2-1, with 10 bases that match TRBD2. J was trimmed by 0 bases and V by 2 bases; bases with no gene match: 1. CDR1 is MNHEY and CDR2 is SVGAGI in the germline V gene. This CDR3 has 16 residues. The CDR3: CASSYPSGSSYNEQFF. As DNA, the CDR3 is TGTGCCAGCAGTTACCCTAGCGGGAGCTCCTACAATGAGCAGTTCTTC.

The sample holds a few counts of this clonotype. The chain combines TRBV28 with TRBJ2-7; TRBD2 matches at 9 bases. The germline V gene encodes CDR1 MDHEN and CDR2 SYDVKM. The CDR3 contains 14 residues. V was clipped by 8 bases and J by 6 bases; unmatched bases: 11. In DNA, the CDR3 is TGTGCCAGCTCCGGTGTAGCGGGAGTAATCGAGCAGTACTTC. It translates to CASSGVAGVIEQYF.

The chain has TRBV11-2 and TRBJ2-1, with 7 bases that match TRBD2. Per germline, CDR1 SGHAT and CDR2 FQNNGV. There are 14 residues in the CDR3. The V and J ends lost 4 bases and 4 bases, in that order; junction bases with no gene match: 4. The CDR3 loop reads CASSSPGRYNEQFF. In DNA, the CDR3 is TGTGCCAGCAGCTCCCCCGGGAGGTACAATGAGCAGTTCTTC.

CDR3: CASSFTGSGELFF. The CDR3 DNA sequence: TGTGCCAGCAGCTTTACAGGATCCGGGGAGCTGTTTTTT. The V and J genes are TRBV7-9 and TRBJ2-2; maybe TRBD1 (5 bases). Germline V gives CDR1 SEHNR, CDR2 FQNEAQ (reference sequence). Trimming shortened V by 3 bases and J by 6 bases, and 8 bases separated the two germline ends. The CDR3 runs 13 residues.

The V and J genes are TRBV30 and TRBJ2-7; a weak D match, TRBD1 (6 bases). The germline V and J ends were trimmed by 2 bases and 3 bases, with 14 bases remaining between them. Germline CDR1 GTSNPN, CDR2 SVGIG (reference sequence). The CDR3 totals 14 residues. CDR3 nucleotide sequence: TGTGCCTGGAGTCCGGGACACACGCACTACGAGCAGTACTTC. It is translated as CAWSPGHTHYEQYF.

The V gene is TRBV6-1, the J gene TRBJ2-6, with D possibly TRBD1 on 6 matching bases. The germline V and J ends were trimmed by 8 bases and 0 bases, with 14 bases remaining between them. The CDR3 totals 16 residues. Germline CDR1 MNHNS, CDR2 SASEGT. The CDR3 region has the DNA TGTGCCAGCGGGTTTACAGGGACCTCTGGGGCCAACGTCCTGACTTTC. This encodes CASGFTGTSGANVLTF.

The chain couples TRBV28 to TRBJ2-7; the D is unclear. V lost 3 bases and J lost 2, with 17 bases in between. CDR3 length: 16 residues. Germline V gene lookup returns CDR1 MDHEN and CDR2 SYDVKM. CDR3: CASSFVGPGTAYEQYF. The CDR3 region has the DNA TGTGCCAGCAGTTTTGTCGGTCCAGGTACGGCCTACGAGCAGTACTTC.

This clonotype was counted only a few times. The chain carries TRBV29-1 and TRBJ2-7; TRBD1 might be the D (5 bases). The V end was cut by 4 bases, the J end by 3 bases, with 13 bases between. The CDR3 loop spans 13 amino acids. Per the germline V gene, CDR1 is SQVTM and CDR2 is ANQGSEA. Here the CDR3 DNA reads TGCAGCGTTGCGACAGTAGTCCGCTACGAGCAGTACTTC. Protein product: CSVATVVRYEQYF.

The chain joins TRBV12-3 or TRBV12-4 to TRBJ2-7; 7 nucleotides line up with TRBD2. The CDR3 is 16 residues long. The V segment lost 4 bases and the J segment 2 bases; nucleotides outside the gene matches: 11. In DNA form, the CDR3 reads TGTGCCAGCAGTTCGGGGGTCGCGGGAGCCCCCTACGAGCAGTACTTC. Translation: CASSSGVAGAPYEQYF.

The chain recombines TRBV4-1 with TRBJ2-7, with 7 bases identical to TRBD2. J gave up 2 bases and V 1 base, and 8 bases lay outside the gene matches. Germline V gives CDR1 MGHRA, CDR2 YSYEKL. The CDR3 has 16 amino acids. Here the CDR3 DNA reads TGCGCCAGCAGCCAAGTATACGGGGGGTTGGCCTACGAGCAGTACTTC. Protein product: CASSQVYGGLAYEQYF.

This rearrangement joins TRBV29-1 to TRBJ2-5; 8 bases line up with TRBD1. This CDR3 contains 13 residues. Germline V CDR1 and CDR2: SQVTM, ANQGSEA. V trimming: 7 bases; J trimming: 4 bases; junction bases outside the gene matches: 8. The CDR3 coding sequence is TGCAGCGGAATACAGGGGGAAGGAGAGACCCAGTACTTC. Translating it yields CSGIQGEGETQYF.

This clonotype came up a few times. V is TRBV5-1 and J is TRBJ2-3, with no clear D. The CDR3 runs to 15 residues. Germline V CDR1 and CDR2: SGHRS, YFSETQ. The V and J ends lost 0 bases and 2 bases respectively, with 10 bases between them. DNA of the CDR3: TGCGCCAGCAGCTTGGATACCTCGATCACAGATACGCAGTATTTT. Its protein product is CASSLDTSITDTQYF.

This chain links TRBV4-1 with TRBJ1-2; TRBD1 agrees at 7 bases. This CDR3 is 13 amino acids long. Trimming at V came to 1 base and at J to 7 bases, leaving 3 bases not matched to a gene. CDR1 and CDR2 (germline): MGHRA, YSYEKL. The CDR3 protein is CASSQVQGSGYTF. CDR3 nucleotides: TGCGCCAGCAGCCAAGTACAGGGGTCTGGCTACACCTTC.

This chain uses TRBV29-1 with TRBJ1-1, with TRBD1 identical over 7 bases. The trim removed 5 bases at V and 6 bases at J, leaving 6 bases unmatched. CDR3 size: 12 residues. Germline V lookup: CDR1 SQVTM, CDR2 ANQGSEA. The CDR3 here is CSVFHRGPEAFF. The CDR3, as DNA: TGCAGCGTTTTTCACAGGGGACCTGAAGCTTTCTTT.

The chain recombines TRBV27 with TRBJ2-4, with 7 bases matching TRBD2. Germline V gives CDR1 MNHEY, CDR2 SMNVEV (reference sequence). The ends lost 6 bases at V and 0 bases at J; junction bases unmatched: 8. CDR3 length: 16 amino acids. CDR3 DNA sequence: TGTGCCAGCAGGCCCCCTAGCGGACTAGCCAAAAACATTCAGTACTTC. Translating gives CASRPPSGLAKNIQYF.